This T cell receptor beta chain was sequenced in a study of blood T cell repertoires in COVID-19. Study as a whole: Acute and convalescent COVID-19 specimens originated in the United States, Italy and Spain.

Germline lookup yields CDR1 LNHDA and CDR2 SQIVND (reference sequence). The CDR3 length is 14 residues. V was pared by 8 bases and J by 0 bases, with 4 bases of the junction left unmatched. Produced via immunoSEQ multiplex PCR; TCRdb's table is partial and in-frame only. The table has some 330,000 clones, approximately 88% seen once. Participants' own reports of clinical history determined their cohort assignment. Before being deemed recovered, Cohort 3 donors had two negative PCRs, clearance, or symptom resolution. The TCR originated in a man aged 25-40 years who had recovered from COVID-19. The chain recombines TRBV19 with TRBJ2-3, with 8 nucleotides matching TRBD2. Sample: PBMCs or T cells enriched from blood (not recorded which). CDR3 loop: CASGGLVSTDTQYF. Here the CDR3 DNA reads TGTGCCAGTGGGGGACTAGTTAGCACAGATACGCAGTATTTT.